One TCR beta chain is described in this entry. Germline V gene sequence: CDR1 LNHDA, CDR2 SQIVND (reference sequence). V shed 7 bases and J shed 5 bases, with 17 bases lying between them. The CDR3 has 14 residues. The data stem from a study of blood T cell repertoires in COVID-19. Source study methods: Nucleated cell number was recorded as an estimate derived from reference gene primer amplification. The method was immunoSEQ multiplex PCR; TCRdb's version includes in-frame clones alone and lacks a portion of them. That table is the source of V, J and clone size, and D and trimming were worked out from the DNA. The table shows some 190,000 clones, with 88% occurring only once.

Sequencing used peripheral blood. This receptor was taken from a man aged 25 to 45 with acute or convalescent COVID-19. V and J are TRBV19 and TRBJ1-1; a possible D gene is TRBD1 (6 bases). The CDR3 DNA sequence: TGTGCCAGTACGATGGGGGCGTGGGTGACTGAAGCTTTCTTT. Translated, it gives CASTMGAWVTEAFF.